What follows is one TCR beta chain and its context. Its matching antigen is unknown. The data are from a study of cytomegalovirus exposure and HLA in healthy donors. Whole-study findings and limits: The listing of 150 or so TCR beta chains classed them as cytomegalovirus-associated. Through in vitro validation, a few CMV-associated chains were shown to be specific for CMV antigens.

This table comes from immunoSEQ multiplex PCR, and its TCRdb copy is limited to in-frame clones, with some not included. The sample lists some 250,000 clones; less than 95% were seen once. Germline values: CDR1 MDHEN, CDR2 SYDVKM. Trimming shortened V by 3 bases and J by 4 bases, and 21 bases separated the two germline ends. The CDR3 covers 18 residues. Sequenced sample: PBMCs. The sequence was collected from a woman under 40 in good health and CMV-seronegative. The V call is TRBV28, the J call TRBJ2-2; no clear D gene. The CDR3 DNA reads TGTGCCAGCAGTTTCCCATGGAGCAATTTTCGTGGCACCGGGGAGCTGTTTTTT. Its protein is CASSFPWSNFRGTGELFF.